Only a few counts were recorded for the clone carrying this TCR beta chain. Its antigen is unidentified. As to time point: neoterminal ileum biopsy at postoperative endoscopy, about 6 months after surgery. The data were produced by immunoSEQ multiplex PCR, yet TCRdb's version contains in-frame clones alone and is incomplete. The sample carries roughly 13,000 clones, about four fifths recorded once. The CDR3 runs to 14 residues. Trimming took off 6 bases at V and 5 bases at J, with 16 bases between the two ends. The germline V gene has CDR1 MNHEY and CDR2 SMNVEV (reference sequence). The data stem from a study of T cell repertoires in ileal Crohn's disease. The study's findings and limits: High-frequency clones were more common in sorted CD8 than CD4 cells.

The chain has TRBV27 and TRBJ2-5, with D tentatively TRBD2 (6 bases). This TCR derives from an adult with Crohn's disease. Input material: ileal tissue. The chain's CDR3 is CASRRTSSAETQYF. DNA for the CDR3: TGTGCCAGCAGGAGAACTAGCAGCGCGGAGACCCAGTACTTC.